The 3 T cell receptor beta chains listed next were all sequenced from one sample in a study of T cells in Graves' hyperthyroidism and ophthalmopathy. Amplified TCR beta CDR3 regions came from RNA transcripts. HTBI primers were the set used in a first-round RT-PCR of the TCR CDR3. TCRdb recomputed calls from the multiplex PCR reads with MiXCR, one row per CDR3 protein. The sample records 400,000 to 600,000 distinct CDR3 sequences, about 20% being singletons. Sequenced sample: blood. All receptors derive from a young man with Graves' hyperthyroidism.

The chain carries TRBV19 and TRBJ1-6, with D tentatively TRBD1 (6 bases). Trimming left V 7 bases short and J 9 bases short, with 13 bases between. Germline CDR1 is LNHDA and CDR2 is SQIVND (reference sequence). The CDR3 consists of 13 residues. This chain's CDR3 is CASTLGGFSPLHF. The CDR3 bases are TGTGCCAGTACCCTAGGGGGGTTTTCACCCCTCCACTTT.

The chain couples TRBV6-1 to TRBJ2-7, with a possible D match to TRBD2 (6 bases). The germline V and J ends were trimmed by 4 bases and 0 bases, with 13 bases remaining between them. The CDR3 consists of 15 residues. Germline-derived CDR1 and CDR2 are MNHNS and SASEGT. CDR3 nucleotides: TGTGCCAGCAGTGGTCTGGGGGGTAGCTCCTACGAGCAGTACTTC. This encodes CASSGLGGSSYEQYF.

The rearrangement links TRBV3-1 to TRBJ2-2; D remains unclear. This CDR3 has 15 amino acids. Germline loops: CDR1 LGHDT, CDR2 YNNKEL (reference sequence). V was pared by 2 bases and J by 1 base, with 8 bases between. CDR3 in amino acids: CASSQNPVNTGELFF. The CDR3 DNA sequence: TGTGCCAGCAGCCAAAATCCCGTGAACACCGGGGAGCTGTTTTTT.